This passage covers 18 T cell receptor beta chains from one sample sequenced in a study of blood T cell repertoires in COVID-19. Clones were sequenced by immunoSEQ multiplex PCR, and TCRdb holds only the in-frame ones, with some missing. The data show 210,000 or so clones, around 91% seen once. The sequenced sample consisted of peripheral blood. These receptors were obtained from a woman aged 40 to 55 with acute or convalescent COVID-19.

This chain connects TRBV7-2 to TRBJ2-1, with TRBD1 identical over 8 bases. The ends lost 5 bases at V and 4 bases at J; junction bases unmatched: 16. CDR3 length: 18 amino acids. Germline V gene sequence: CDR1 SGHTA, CDR2 FQGNSA. CDR3 nucleotides: TGTGCCAGCAGCCTATCCGGGACAGGACCCCCCGGATACAATGAGCAGTTCTTC. It codes for CASSLSGTGPPGYNEQFF.

The CDR3 spells CASSTSTDSKRTNYGYTF. The CDR3 coding sequence is TGTGCCAGCAGCACATCCACAGATTCCAAACGAACTAACTATGGCTACACCTTC. The chain carries TRBV21-1 and TRBJ1-2; the listed D gene, TRBD1, was not tested against the DNA. TRBV21-1 is a pseudogene locus. The CDR3 sequence is 18 residues long.

The chain employs TRBV19 and TRBJ2-1; 12 bases agree with TRBD2. This CDR3 spans 18 amino acids. V gave up 5 bases and J gave up 0 bases; unmatched junction bases: 8. The V gene's germline CDR1 is LNHDA and CDR2 SQIVND (reference sequence). The CDR3 is CASSFQTSGGSSYNEQFF. The CDR3 DNA sequence: TGTGCCAGTAGTTTTCAGACTAGCGGGGGTAGCTCCTACAATGAGCAGTTCTTC.

V usage is TRBV5-6 and J usage is TRBJ1-2; D gene uncertain. Trimming stripped 6 bases from V and 2 bases from J, with 11 bases between. The V gene's germline CDR1 is SGHDT and CDR2 YYEEEE. This CDR3 spans 13 amino acids. CDR3 amino acids: CASIPSVNYGYTF. CDR3 in DNA: TGTGCCAGCATCCCGTCGGTGAACTATGGCTACACCTTC.

V is TRBV27 and J is TRBJ2-5, with TRBD2 matching over 7 bases. Germline V gene lookup returns CDR1 MNHEY and CDR2 SMNVEV (reference sequence). This CDR3 contains 15 residues. Trimming cost V 7 bases and J 5 bases; bases outside gene matches: 13. As DNA, the CDR3 is TGTGCCAGCAAGATTATAGCGGGCTCGGGGGAGACCCAGTACTTC. It is translated as CASKIIAGSGETQYF.

The chain employs TRBV2 and TRBJ1-3; tentatively, D is TRBD1 (6 bases). V shed 9 bases and J shed 4 bases, with 13 bases lying between them. Germline V lookup: CDR1 SNHLY, CDR2 FYNNEI. The CDR3 extends over 13 amino acids. Here the CDR3 DNA reads TGTGCCAGTGCAGGGGATGTAGGAAACACCATATATTTT. Its protein product is CASAGDVGNTIYF. Full variable domain (remainder filled in from reference TRBV2 and TRBJ1-3): EPEVTQTPSHQVTQMGQEVILRCVPISNHLYFYWYRQILGQKVEFLVSFYNNEISEKSEIFDDQFSVERPDGSNFTLKIRSTKLEDSAMYFCASAGDVGNTIYFGEGSWLTVV.

The rearrangement uses TRBV2 and TRBJ2-1; the match to TRBD2 covers 9 bases. Germline-derived CDR1 and CDR2 are SNHLY and FYNNEI. CDR3 length: 16 amino acids. V dropped 2 bases and J dropped 4; count of bases not matched to a gene: 6. The CDR3, as DNA: TGTGCCAGCAGTGAAATGCTAGCGGGGAAATACAATGAGCAGTTCTTC. Translation gives CASSEMLAGKYNEQFF.

V gene TRBV6-5 combines with J gene TRBJ2-3, with 14 bases matching TRBD2. The germline V gene encodes CDR1 MNHEY and CDR2 SVGAGI. The CDR3 consists of 14 residues. The CDR3 DNA reads TGTGCTAGGGCGGGACTAGCGGGGGCAGATACGCAGTATTTT. Translating it yields CARAGLAGADTQYF.

The chain has TRBV2 and TRBJ2-5, with TRBD2 matching over 9 bases. This CDR3 spans 16 amino acids. Germline CDR1 SNHLY, CDR2 FYNNEI. J was trimmed by 4 bases and V by 7 bases; bases with no gene match: 13. Here the CDR3 DNA reads TGTGCCAGCACTCGTCTTAGTGTGCGGGGGGGAGAGACCCAGTACTTC. This translates into CASTRLSVRGGETQYF. The whole variable domain, filled in from reference TRBV2 and TRBJ2-5, reads EPEVTQTPSHQVTQMGQEVILRCVPISNHLYFYWYRQILGQKVEFLVSFYNNEISEKSEIFDDQFSVERPDGSNFTLKIRSTKLEDSAMYFCASTRLSVRGGETQYFGPGTRLLVL.

The rearrangement links TRBV12-3 or TRBV12-4 to TRBJ1-3, with D possibly TRBD1 on 5 matching bases. The CDR3 has 13 amino acids. Trimming pared 11 bases from V and 0 bases from J, leaving 11 bases between. The CDR3 loop is CAVRQSSGNTIYF. In DNA form, the CDR3 reads TGTGCCGTTCGACAGAGCTCTGGAAACACCATATATTTT.

V is TRBV28 and J is TRBJ1-4; the D is unclear. Germline V gene data show CDR1 as MDHEN and CDR2 as SYDVKM. Trimming took off 4 bases at V and 1 base at J, with 10 bases between the two ends. CDR3 length: 15 residues. CDR3 nucleotides: TGTGCCAGCAGTTCCCGCGATAGAACTAATGAAAAACTGTTTTTT. Amino acids: CASSSRDRTNEKLFF.

The chain uses TRBV12-5 and TRBJ2-1; no clear D. The V gene's germline CDR1 is LGHNT and CDR2 FRNRAP. The CDR3 spans 14 residues. V lost 6 bases and J lost 8, with 17 bases in between. CDR3 DNA sequence: TGTGCTAGTGGACAGCCAACCTTTTCCTATGAGCAGTTCTTC. Protein: CASGQPTFSYEQFF.

V and J are TRBV19 and TRBJ2-5; TRBD2 aligns across 13 bases. The CDR3 is 18 amino acids. Germline assignment: CDR1 LNHDA and CDR2 SQIVND (reference sequence). The V gene end was trimmed by 7 bases and the J gene end by 4 bases; junction bases not matched to a gene: 15. For the CDR3, the DNA is TGTGCCAGTACTTTTTCGCTTCCGGGACTAGCGGGGAGAGAGACCCAGTACTTC. Residues: CASTFSLPGLAGRETQYF.

V and J are TRBV9 and TRBJ1-1, with 7 bases lining up with TRBD1. Trimming removed 3 bases from V and 1 base from J; junction bases left unmatched: 6. Per the germline V gene, CDR1 is SGDLS and CDR2 is YYNGEE. The CDR3 consists of 15 residues. DNA for the CDR3: TGTGCCAGCAGCGACTACAGGGGCCAGAACACTGAAGCTTTCTTT. As protein: CASSDYRGQNTEAFF.

The chain uses TRBV6-4 and TRBJ2-6; D is perhaps TRBD1 (6 bases). The CDR3 sequence is 17 residues long. The V gene lost 6 bases and the J gene lost 0 bases, with 15 bases spanning the gap. In germline, CDR1 is MRHNA, CDR2 SNTAGT. This CDR3 is CASSATGSPSGANVLTF. The CDR3 region has the DNA TGTGCCAGCAGCGCTACAGGGAGCCCCTCTGGGGCCAACGTCCTGACTTTC.

The V call is TRBV11-2, the J call TRBJ2-5; D unresolved. The V gene lost 1 base and the J gene lost 7 bases, with 13 bases spanning the gap. This CDR3 comprises 14 residues. Per the germline V gene, CDR1 is SGHAT and CDR2 is FQNNGV. The chain's CDR3 is CASSLVQFIGTQYF. CDR3 DNA: TGTGCCAGCAGCTTAGTGCAGTTCATTGGGACCCAGTACTTC.

J is TRBJ1-1 and V is TRBV5-1; D uncertain. The CDR3 totals 15 residues. The germline V and J ends were trimmed by 0 bases and 0 bases, with 9 bases remaining between them. Germline CDR1 and CDR2: SGHRS and YFSETQ. The DNA for the CDR3 is TGCGCCAGCAGCTTGGTCACAGACATGAACACTGAAGCTTTCTTT. Its translation is CASSLVTDMNTEAFF.

The J gene is TRBJ2-3, the V gene TRBV18; D is unresolved. The germline CDR1 and CDR2 sequences are KGHSH and LQKENI. The CDR3 contains 13 residues. V shed 6 bases and J shed 3 bases, with 10 bases lying between them. This CDR3 is CASSPPVTDTQYF. Written as DNA, the CDR3 is TGTGCCAGCTCCCCTCCGGTGACAGATACGCAGTATTTT.